The source of this TCR beta chain is a study of blood T cell repertoires in COVID-19. With respect to this clone: Other nucleotide sequences from this sample produce the same CDR3.

The repertoire was sequenced with immunoSEQ multiplex PCR; TCRdb's copy has only in-frame clones and lacks some. The sample has about 44,000 clones, about 89% seen once. The V gene's germline CDR1 is LNHDA and CDR2 SQIVND (reference sequence). The length of the CDR3 is 18 residues. The J segment lost 4 bases and the V segment lost 6 bases, leaving 15 bases of the junction unmatched. The J gene is TRBJ1-3, the V gene TRBV19, with 10 bases lining up with TRBD1. This clonotype originated in a man aged 65-85 years with active COVID-19. Sequenced input: peripheral blood. The CDR3 DNA is TGTGCCAGTAGCATTGAACTGCCGGGACAGGGGTCCGGAAACACCATATATTTT. This translates into CASSIELPGQGSGNTIYF. The full variable domain, completed using reference TRBV19 and TRBJ1-3, is DGGITQSPKYLFRKEGQNVTLSCEQNLNHDAMYWYRQDPGQGLRLIYYSQIVNDFQKGDIAEGYSVSREKKESFPLTVTSAQKNPTAFYLCASSIELPGQGSGNTIYFGEGSWLTVV.